This T cell receptor beta chain was captured in a study of T cells after yellow fever vaccination. Universal primer sites and UMIs were introduced during 5'RACE template-switching synthesis of TCR cDNA. TCRdb processed the 5' RACE reads anew with MiXCR; each CDR3 protein has one entry. The repertoire holds 150,000 to 200,000 distinct CDR3 sequences, with roughly 11% as singletons. General study findings and limits: Post-booster reappearance was seen for most primary-vaccination clones (about 96% CD4, 80% to 90% CD8). By day 5 rather than day 15, the secondary response had peaked, though it was weaker. Clonotype sharing between CD4 and CD8 compartments was small.

This clonotype showed up many times. Its antigen is as yet unknown. The TCR originated in a young man who received the YFV17D yellow fever vaccine. The sample here was CD8+ T cells sorted from PBMCs, taken 15 days after the yellow fever booster vaccination.

CDR3: CASINTIVDSGANVLTF. The CDR3 DNA sequence: TGTGCCAGCATCAATACTATTGTCGATTCTGGGGCCAACGTCCTGACTTTC. J is TRBJ2-6 and V is TRBV7-9; D is uncertain. Germline V gene sequence: CDR1 SEHNR, CDR2 FQNEAQ (reference sequence). V lost 7 bases and J 1 base, leaving 17 bases between the germline ends. The CDR3 loop spans 17 amino acids.